This T cell receptor (beta chain) was identified during a study of PD-1 blockade in classical Hodgkin lymphoma. In the study overall: The patients were dosed with nivolumab 3 mg/kg, infused intravenously every 2 weeks.

With respect to this clone: Its antigen is not identified.

All patients experienced relapse after autologous stem cell transplantation, and brentuximab vedotin exposure was variable. It was by magnetic negative selection that CD4+ T cells were purified from thawed PBMCs. The study recorded best responses of complete response, partial response or progressive disease. Study outcomes and limitations: Complete responders had baseline diversity similar to newly diagnosed patients.

Germline V gene sequence: CDR1 MRHNA, CDR2 SNTAGT. The junction had 3 bases not matched to a gene; V was cut back by 4 bases and J by 1 base. CDR3 size: 15 residues. TCRdb's table, derived via immunoSEQ multiplex PCR, lists solely in-frame clones and lacks some. Of roughly 8,300 clones in the sample, over 60% are singletons; the top ten hold 7.2%. The source of this sequence is a human donor with classical Hodgkin lymphoma. The chain links TRBV6-4 to TRBJ2-1; TRBD2 matches 8 bases. Sequencing used CD4+ T cells from blood, obtained at baseline. The CDR3 spells CASSVVAGSYNEQFF. The DNA of the CDR3 is TGTGCCAGCAGTGTAGTAGCGGGGTCCTACAATGAGCAGTTCTTC.